This T cell receptor (beta chain) emerged from a study of PD-L1 blockade in urothelial cancer. Study as a whole: Investigators checked blood 3 weeks (second dose) and 6 weeks after treatment start. Median T cell yield per blood sample was 141,255 cells.

Every patient provided from 1 to 8 samples, collected pretreatment and on-treatment. Germline CDR1 is SEHNR and CDR2 is FQNEAQ (reference sequence). V lost 1 base, J lost 7 bases, and 6 bases stayed unmatched. This CDR3 region has 14 residues. Clones were read by immunoSEQ multiplex PCR, and TCRdb kept only the in-frame ones, dropping some. The sample has under 40,000 clones, 75% to 95% seen once. The sequence was collected from a man aged 65 to 85 with urothelial cancer. This chain uses TRBV7-9 with TRBJ2-7; 8 nucleotides align to TRBD1. Sequencing was performed on PBMCs, taken around atezolizumab (anti-PD-L1) treatment. CDR3 nucleotides: TGTGCCAGCAGCTTAGGGACAGGGCAGGAAGAGCAGTACTTC. Its protein is CASSLGTGQEEQYF.